Listed below are T cell receptor beta chains from one sample, sequenced in a study of cytomegalovirus exposure and HLA in healthy donors. Data came from immunoSEQ multiplex PCR; TCRdb stores just in-frame clones and leaves some out. The data hold roughly 300,000 clones, with roughly 90% observed a single time. Sequenced input: PBMCs. All receptors come from a woman in her 30s in good health and CMV-seropositive. Both conserved end residues are part of each CDR3. A D gene is named only where the DNA matches it firmly. Some rows mark clone size as missing; the rest say once, few, many or name a class of expanded clone.

length: 14; D: NA; V: TRBV9; J: TRBJ1-4; size: NA; CDR3: CASSVGGGNEKLFF; DNA: TGTGCCAGCAGCGTAGGTGGCGGAAATGAAAAACTGTTTTTT
length: 15; D: NA; V: TRBV28; J: TRBJ1-2; size: NA; CDR3: CASSLAQGRLKGYTF; DNA: TGTGCCAGCAGTTTGGCACAGGGTCGTCTGAAGGGCTACACCTTC
length: 12; D: NA; V: TRBV27; J: TRBJ1-1; size: NA; CDR3: CASSFGHTEAFF; DNA: TGTGCCAGCAGTTTCGGCCACACTGAAGCTTTCTTT
length: 17; D: TRBD2; V: TRBV9; J: TRBJ2-2; size: NA; CDR3: CASSVPRSGGNTGELFF; DNA: TGTGCCAGCAGCGTACCTCGAAGCGGGGGGAACACCGGGGAGCTGTTTTTT
length: 17; D: NA; V: TRBV5-6; J: TRBJ1-3; size: once; CDR3: CASSKGGRLNLGNTIYF; DNA: TGTGCCAGCAGCAAAGGGGGTCGGCTTAACCTAGGAAACACCATATATTTT
length: 16; D: TRBD1; V: TRBV6-1; J: TRBJ2-1; size: NA; CDR3: CASSGRTGGVGNEQFF; DNA: TGTGCCAGCAGTGGACGTACAGGGGGCGTCGGCAATGAGCAGTTCTTC
length: 13; D: NA; V: TRBV10-3; J: TRBJ1-1; size: NA; CDR3: CAIRGGGFAEAFF; DNA: TGTGCCATCAGAGGGGGGGGATTCGCTGAAGCTTTCTTT
length: 16; D: NA; V: TRBV15; J: TRBJ1-3; size: NA; CDR3: CATSGLPVNSGNTIYF; DNA: TGTGCCACCAGCGGCCTCCCCGTTAACTCTGGAAACACCATATATTTT
length: 19; D: TRBD2; V: TRBV19; J: TRBJ2-5; size: NA; CDR3: CASSIAGLGLAGAQETQYF; DNA: TGTGCCAGTAGTATAGCGGGTTTGGGACTAGCGGGGGCCCAAGAGACCCAGTACTTC
length: 15; D: TRBD1; V: TRBV5-4; J: TRBJ1-5; size: once; CDR3: CASSSGQGLNQPQHF; DNA: TGTGCCAGCAGTTCGGGACAGGGGCTCAATCAGCCCCAGCATTTT
length: 15; D: TRBD2; V: TRBV15; J: TRBJ2-1; size: NA; CDR3: CATSRKRDFYNEQFF; DNA: TGTGCCACCAGCAGGAAGCGGGATTTCTACAATGAGCAGTTCTTC
length: 17; D: NA; V: TRBV15; J: TRBJ2-1; size: NA; CDR3: CATSGGGAPSEYNEQFF; DNA: TGTGCCACCAGCGGGGGTGGAGCTCCGTCTGAGTACAATGAGCAGTTCTTC
length: 13; D: TRBD1; V: TRBV5-1; J: TRBJ1-1; size: few; CDR3: CASSLGTGGYAFF; DNA: TGCGCCAGCAGCTTGGGGACAGGGGGCTATGCTTTCTTT
length: 11; D: NA; V: TRBV6-1; J: TRBJ2-7; size: NA; CDR3: CASKGNYEQYF; DNA: TGTGCCAGCAAGGGAAACTACGAGCAGTACTTC
length: 15; D: NA; V: TRBV27; J: TRBJ2-7; size: NA; CDR3: CASSSAGTVNHEQYF; DNA: TGTGCCAGCAGTTCCGCCGGGACTGTTAACCACGAGCAGTACTTC
length: 13; D: NA; V: TRBV7-9; J: TRBJ2-2; size: NA; CDR3: CASSPQGTGELFF; DNA: TGTGCCAGCAGCCCCCAGGGGACCGGGGAGCTGTTTTTT
length: 16; D: TRBD1; V: TRBV28; J: TRBJ1-2; size: NA; CDR3: CASSSLTGTVFYGYTF; DNA: TGTGCCAGCAGTTCCCTGACAGGGACCGTGTTCTATGGCTACACCTTC
length: 13; D: TRBD2; V: TRBV30; J: TRBJ2-7; size: NA; CDR3: CAWSVTGGGEQYF; DNA: TGTGCCTGGAGTGTAACGGGGGGAGGCGAGCAGTACTTC
length: 16; D: NA; V: TRBV4-3; J: TRBJ1-1; size: NA; CDR3: CASSQDVGLDDTEAFF; DNA: TGCGCCAGCAGCCAAGATGTGGGCCTGGATGACACTGAAGCTTTCTTT
length: 13; D: NA; V: TRBV10-3; J: TRBJ1-1; size: once; CDR3: CAIRPDENTEAFF; DNA: TGTGCCATCAGGCCGGACGAGAACACTGAAGCTTTCTTT
length: 15; D: NA; V: TRBV18; J: TRBJ2-1; size: NA; CDR3: CASSPGGSGNNEQFF; DNA: TGTGCCAGCTCACCGGGAGGTAGCGGAAACAATGAGCAGTTCTTC
length: 12; D: NA; V: TRBV7-2; J: TRBJ2-7; size: NA; CDR3: CASSLVPYEQYF; DNA: TGTGCCAGCAGCTTAGTCCCCTACGAGCAGTACTTC
length: 15; D: NA; V: TRBV4-3; J: TRBJ2-7; size: NA; CDR3: CASSQARHLSYEQYF; DNA: TGCGCCAGCAGCCAAGCGCGCCACCTCTCCTACGAGCAGTACTTC
length: 13; D: TRBD2; V: TRBV29-1; J: TRBJ2-1; size: NA; CDR3: CSENGLVNNEQFF; DNA: TGCAGCGAAAACGGACTAGTAAACAATGAGCAGTTCTTC
length: 16; D: NA; V: TRBV9; J: TRBJ2-3; size: NA; CDR3: CASSVGSGGSTDTQYF; DNA: TGTGCCAGCAGCGTAGGAAGTGGAGGGTCCACAGATACGCAGTATTTT
length: 15; D: TRBD1; V: TRBV5-4; J: TRBJ1-2; size: NA; CDR3: CASSGPGTGVRGYTF; DNA: TGTGCCAGCAGCGGTCCCGGGACAGGGGTGCGTGGCTACACCTTC
length: 14; D: NA; V: TRBV27; J: TRBJ2-2; size: NA; CDR3: CASSLQDNTGELFF; DNA: TGTGCCAGCAGTTTACAGGATAACACCGGGGAGCTGTTTTTT
length: 14; D: TRBD2; V: TRBV6-1; J: TRBJ2-3; size: few; CDR3: CASSRLAHTDTQYF; DNA: TGTGCCAGCAGCAGACTAGCGCACACAGATACGCAGTATTTT
length: 15; D: NA; V: TRBV27; J: TRBJ1-4; size: NA; CDR3: CASSPFRTPNEKLFF; DNA: TGTGCCAGCAGTCCATTCAGGACGCCAAATGAAAAACTGTTTTTT
length: 15; D: TRBD2; V: TRBV27; J: TRBJ2-7; size: NA; CDR3: CASSLLAGGPDEQYF; DNA: TGTGCCAGCAGTTTACTAGCGGGAGGGCCCGACGAGCAGTACTTC
length: 16; D: NA; V: TRBV15; J: TRBJ1-4; size: NA; CDR3: CATNKARGVPNEKLFF; DNA: TGTGCCACCAACAAAGCGAGGGGAGTCCCTAATGAAAAACTGTTTTTT
length: 16; D: NA; V: TRBV19; J: TRBJ1-5; size: NA; CDR3: CASSVPTGLGGQPQHF; DNA: TGTGCCAGTAGTGTACCTACAGGGTTAGGGGGGCAGCCCCAGCATTTT
length: 10; D: NA; V: TRBV6-5; J: TRBJ2-7; size: once; CDR3: CASPRYEQYF; DNA: TGTGCCAGCCCACGCTACGAGCAGTACTTC